These 4 T cell receptor beta chains originate from one sample sequenced in a study of T cells in narcolepsy. Sequenced by immunoSEQ multiplex PCR; TCRdb stores in-frame clones only, minus some. The sample records about 24,000 clones, roughly four fifths being singletons. The sample comprised memory (CD45RA-) CD4+ T cells from blood. The receptors were gathered from a human donor in good health.

Concerning this clone itself: At one end the junction does not follow the germline gene, possibly because of a read error. CDR3 residues: CASSKEANTDAFF. CDR3 nucleotides: TGTGCCAGTAGTAAGGAGGCGAACACTGACGCTTTCTTT. The J gene is TRBJ1-1, the V gene TRBV19, with unresolved D. Per germline, CDR1 LNHDA and CDR2 SQIVND (reference sequence). The CDR3 is 13 amino acids.

The rearrangement joins TRBV5-6 to TRBJ1-2; D call uncertain. There are 15 residues in the CDR3. Germline CDR1 SGHDT, CDR2 YYEEEE. Trimming stripped 4 bases from V and 0 bases from J, with 13 bases between. CDR3 region: CASSMPQIANYGYTF. DNA for the CDR3: TGTGCCAGCAGCATGCCACAGATAGCTAACTATGGCTACACCTTC.

This chain uses TRBV6-5 with TRBJ2-2; unclear D gene. The CDR3 extends over 14 amino acids. The V gene's germline CDR1 is MNHEY and CDR2 SVGAGI. With 5 bases removed from V and 2 bases from J, the gap between germline ends came to 9 bases. CDR3 loop: CASSGRQNTGELFF. The CDR3 nucleotides read TGTGCCAGCAGTGGCAGACAAAACACCGGGGAGCTGTTTTTT.

The V gene is TRBV7-2, the J gene TRBJ1-5; possible D gene TRBD1, 5 bases. This CDR3 has 15 amino acids. Trimming took 1 base from V and 3 from J, leaving 10 bases between them. In germline, CDR1 is SGHTA, CDR2 FQGNSA. The CDR3 nucleotides are TGTGCCAGCAGCTTAGAACGGGGGGTCAATCAGCCCCAGCATTTT. Its protein is CASSLERGVNQPQHF. Using reference TRBV7-2 and TRBJ1-5 for the parts outside the CDR3, the full variable domain is GAGVSQSPSNKVTEKGKDVELRCDPISGHTALYWYRQSLGQGLEFLIYFQGNSAPDKSGLPSDRFSAERTGGSVSTLTIQRTQQEDSAVYLCASSLERGVNQPQHFGDGTRLSIL.